Each of the 12 T cell receptor beta chains below was sequenced from the same sample in a study of T-cell reconstitution after alpha-beta-depleted transplantation in children. Unique molecular identifiers were incorporated during preparation of the TCRbeta library. TCRdb re-analysed the PCR reads in MiXCR, keeping a single row per CDR3 protein. The sample shows some 600,000 distinct CDR3 sequences, 16% of them seen only once. The sequences come from PBMCs from the stem cell graft donor, collected from the stem cell graft. The receptors come from a human donor who donated a stem cell graft to a child with acute myeloid leukemia.

The chain recombines TRBV12-3 or TRBV12-4 with TRBJ2-5; 7 nucleotides agree with TRBD1. V shed 3 bases, J shed 5 bases, and the junction held 6 bases outside the gene matches. The CDR3 is made up of 14 amino acids. CDR3 in amino acids: CASSFNRGGETQYF. The CDR3 DNA is TGTGCCAGCAGTTTTAACAGGGGCGGTGAGACCCAGTACTTC.

The V call is TRBV12-3 or TRBV12-4, the J call TRBJ2-4, with D uncertain. The CDR3 spans 15 residues. V was pared by 2 bases and J by 0 bases, with 8 bases between. The CDR3 spells CASSLRVLAKNIQYF. The CDR3 DNA is TGTGCCAGCAGTTTAAGGGTCTTAGCCAAAAACATTCAGTACTTC.

This clonotype was found a few times. The chain employs TRBV7-9 and TRBJ2-7, with TRBD2 matching 8 bases. Germline lookup yields CDR1 SEHNR and CDR2 FQNEAQ (reference sequence). V shed 5 bases and J 0 bases; nucleotides not matched to a gene: 6. CDR3 length: 15 amino acids. CDR3 nucleotides: TGTGCCAGCAGCGAAGCGGGGGACTACTCCTACGAGCAGTACTTC. Translation gives CASSEAGDYSYEQYF. The whole variable domain, filled in from reference TRBV7-9 and TRBJ2-7, reads DTGVSQNPRHKITKRGQNVTFRCDPISEHNRLYWYRQTLGQGPEFLTYFQNEAQLEKSRLLSDRFSAERPKGSFSTLEIQRTEQGDSAMYLCASSEAGDYSYEQYFGPGTRLTVT.

CDR3: CASSQGLGQGAPDTGELFF. CDR3 DNA sequence: TGCGCCAGCAGCCAAGGATTGGGACAGGGGGCGCCGGACACCGGGGAGCTGTTTTTT. V usage is TRBV4-3 and J usage is TRBJ2-2; 12 bases are shared with TRBD1. CDR3 size: 19 residues. Per the germline V gene, CDR1 is LGHNA and CDR2 is YSLEER. Trimming removed 1 base from V and 3 bases from J; junction bases left unmatched: 9.

The chain has TRBV5-1 and TRBJ1-1; TRBD1 is a possible D gene (5 bases). The CDR3 contains 14 residues. Trimming took 4 bases from V and 1 from J, leaving 11 bases between them. From germline, CDR1 is SGHRS and CDR2 YFSETQ. The CDR3 sequence: CASSAGDGNTEAFF. CDR3 sequence (DNA): TGCGCCAGCAGCGCCGGGGACGGGAACACTGAAGCTTTCTTT.

The chain recombines TRBV29-1 with TRBJ2-1; D gene unclear. Germline assignment: CDR1 SQVTM and CDR2 ANQGSEA. V lost 8 bases and J lost 0, with 11 bases in between. The CDR3 runs to 13 residues. This CDR3 is CSYRSSSYNEQFF. CDR3 nucleotide sequence: TGCAGCTATCGATCTAGCTCCTACAATGAGCAGTTCTTC.

This clonotype appeared many times. The chain has TRBV20-1 and TRBJ1-4; maybe TRBD1 (5 bases). The CDR3 runs 15 residues. Between the trimmed V and J ends, which lost 0 bases and 8 bases, there was a span of 16 bases. Germline values: CDR1 DFQATT, CDR2 SNEGSKA (reference sequence). The DNA of the CDR3 is TGCAGTGCTAGAGATCTCGGACAACCGGGGGAAAAACTGTTTTTT. Translating it yields CSARDLGQPGEKLFF.

This clonotype was recorded at least ten times. The chain is built from TRBV4-2 and TRBJ2-1; no clear D. V shed 3 bases and J shed 5 bases, with 5 bases lying between them. Germline-derived CDR1 and CDR2 are LGHNA and YNFKEQ. CDR3 length: 12 residues. The CDR3 coding sequence is TGTGCCAGCAGCCATGGAAACAATGAGCAGTTCTTC. Translated: CASSHGNNEQFF.

The CDR3 bases are TGTGCCAGCAGCCCCGGGAGCGGGAGGCTTGATACGCAGTATTTT. It yields the protein CASSPGSGRLDTQYF. This chain uses TRBV7-6 with TRBJ2-3; 9 positions agree with TRBD2. V dropped 5 bases and J dropped 6; count of bases not matched to a gene: 9. The germline gives CDR1 SGHVS, CDR2 FNYEAQ. The CDR3 is 15 residues long.

The V and J genes are TRBV4-1 and TRBJ2-7; D unclear. From germline, CDR1 is MGHRA and CDR2 YSYEKL. The CDR3 totals 14 residues. V was pared by 4 bases and J by 0 bases, with 10 bases between. The CDR3 is CASSPFDGSYEQYV. The CDR3 DNA follows: TGCGCCAGCAGCCCGTTCGACGGCTCCTACGAGCAGTACGTC.

This clonotype was detected a few times. V gene TRBV6-2 or TRBV6-3 combines with J gene TRBJ2-3, with D possibly TRBD1 on 6 matching bases. The germline V gene has CDR1 MNHEY and CDR2 SVGEGT. V dropped 6 bases and J dropped 1 base, with 17 bases sitting between them. CDR3 length: 16 amino acids. The CDR3 coding sequence is TGTGCCAGCAGCGAACTAGGGGGTTTTGGCACAGATACGCAGTATTTT. This translates into CASSELGGFGTDTQYF.

This clonotype was seen many times. The chain uses TRBV29-1 and TRBJ2-6; D gene unclear. Trimming took off 5 bases at V and 0 bases at J, with 11 bases between the two ends. CDR3 length: 15 residues. CDR1 and CDR2 (germline): SQVTM, ANQGSEA. CDR3 in DNA: TGCAGCGTTCTGCCGATGGTCTCTGGGGCCAACGTCCTGACTTTC. Its protein is CSVLPMVSGANVLTF. Combining the CDR3 with reference TRBV29-1 and TRBJ2-6 gives the whole variable domain SAVISQKPSRDICQRGTSLTIQCQVDSQVTMMFWYRQQPGQSLTLIATANQGSEATYESGFVIDKFPISRPNLTFSTLTVSNMSPEDSSIYLCSVLPMVSGANVLTFGAGSRLTVL.